This T cell receptor beta chain was obtained from a study of shared clonotypes between healthy human individuals. In the study overall: In total, the donors were a couple of women and a few men aged 18 to 49.

TCRdb's copy holds only in-frame clones and misses some; the assay was immunoSEQ multiplex PCR. The sample consists of more than 2 million clones, approximately 96% of them appearing once. Study-wide points: Around 5% was the fraction of naive CD4 clonotypes found shared across a few donors.

In regard to this clone: The antigen is unknown.

Material: naive CD4+ T cells sorted from blood. Subset reported: CD45RA+ positively selected. This receptor was taken from a young man in good health.

The CDR3 reads CASSPSPQWQSYEQYF. The CDR3 DNA sequence: TGTGCCAGCTCACCATCACCCCAGTGGCAGAGCTACGAGCAGTACTTC. This chain joins TRBV18 and TRBJ2-7, with D unclear. The CDR3 sequence is 16 residues long. The ends were cut back, 2 bases at V and 3 bases at J, with 17 bases in the middle. From germline, CDR1 is KGHSH and CDR2 LQKENI.